A single sample is the source of the 31 T cell receptor beta chains below, sequenced in a study of a mutant IDH1 vaccine in newly diagnosed glioma. These TCRs are of unknown antigen specificity. The time point: week 5, during vaccination. Vaccine doses each comprised 300 ug of mutant IDH1 20-mer peptide, with topical imiquimod. Only in-frame clones appear in the TCRdb table, and some are missing; sequencing was by immunoSEQ multiplex PCR. The table lists over 25,000 clones, 87% of them singletons. The specimen was peripheral blood mononuclear cells (PBMCs), collected from a glioma patient whose treatment included an IDH1 peptide vaccine. The receptors derive from a woman aged 40 to 49 with glioma. Some clones in this sample may be carry-over from other donors' samples.

This clone was picked up one time. The chain joins TRBV28 to TRBJ2-2, with no clear D. Per the germline V gene, CDR1 is MDHEN and CDR2 is SYDVKM. Between the trimmed V and J ends, which lost 3 bases and 5 bases, there was a span of 7 bases. The CDR3 sequence is 13 residues long. The CDR3 coding sequence is TGTGCCAGCAGTTTGTTTCAGACCGGGGAGCTGTTTTTT. Encoded protein: CASSLFQTGELFF.

The chain is built from TRBV28 and TRBJ2-3, with D perhaps TRBD2 (6 bases). From germline, CDR1 is MDHEN and CDR2 SYDVKM. The CDR3 has 14 amino acids. Trimming shortened V by 8 bases and J by 5 bases, and 17 bases separated the two germline ends. Here the CDR3 reads CASGDRWGVDTQYF. The CDR3 nucleotides are TGTGCCAGCGGGGACCGTTGGGGGGTAGATACGCAGTATTTT.

This chain uses TRBV14 with TRBJ1-3; 12 bases fit TRBD1. The CDR3 spans 17 residues. V lost 1 base and J lost 8; bases outside the gene matches: 9. Germline loops: CDR1 SGHDN, CDR2 FVKESK. CDR3 nucleotide sequence: TGTGCCAGCAGCCAAGTGCTTCTCCGGGACAGGGGGCACACCATATATTTT. Its translation: CASSQVLLRDRGHTIYF.

The CDR3 coding sequence is TGCGCCAGCAGCCAACCTTTCAGGGGCGGAGGGAAAGAGACCCAGTACTTC. Protein: CASSQPFRGGGKETQYF. The V gene is TRBV4-1, the J gene TRBJ2-5; D could derive from TRBD1 or TRBD2 (6 bases each). Germline CDR1 MGHRA, CDR2 YSYEKL. V lost 2 bases and J 3 bases, leaving 19 bases between the germline ends. The CDR3 covers 17 residues.

This chain uses TRBV7-2 with TRBJ2-1; 7 bases line up with TRBD2. V lost 5 bases, J lost 9 bases, and 10 bases stayed unmatched. Per the germline V gene, CDR1 is SGHTA and CDR2 is FQGNSA. CDR3 length: 14 amino acids. This CDR3 is CASSVMTSHPEQFF. The CDR3 DNA reads as TGTGCCAGCAGCGTAATGACTAGCCACCCTGAGCAGTTCTTC.

The rearrangement joins TRBV6-1 to TRBJ2-5, with 7 bases aligning to TRBD1. Germline CDR1 is MNHNS and CDR2 is SASEGT. This CDR3 has 15 residues. J was trimmed by 2 bases and V by 4 bases; bases with no gene match: 7. The CDR3 loop reads CASSAWARGQETQYF. As DNA, the CDR3 is TGTGCCAGCAGTGCCTGGGCCAGGGGGCAAGAGACCCAGTACTTC.

The J gene is TRBJ2-2, the V gene TRBV5-4; D not resolved. This CDR3 comprises 11 residues. The V end was cut by 1 base, the J end by 7 bases, with 2 bases between. CDR1 and CDR2 from the germline V gene are SGHNT and YYREEE (reference sequence). CDR3: CASSLNGELFF. DNA for the CDR3: TGTGCCAGCAGCTTGAACGGGGAGCTGTTTTTT.

The rearrangement uses TRBV7-9 and TRBJ1-2; D is unresolved. CDR3 size: 12 residues. In germline, CDR1 is SEHNR, CDR2 FQNEAQ (reference sequence). V shed 5 bases and J shed 6 bases, with 10 bases lying between them. The DNA of the CDR3 is TGTGCCAGCAGCCTACAGCCGGATGGCTACACCTTC. It encodes CASSLQPDGYTF.

The J gene is TRBJ2-1, the V gene TRBV5-1; 7 positions match TRBD2. The ends lost 9 bases at V and 5 bases at J; junction bases unmatched: 11. This CDR3 is 14 amino acids long. Germline CDR1 is SGHRS and CDR2 is YFSETQ. The CDR3 DNA reads TGCGCCATGGGGGGGGAGGGCCGAAACAATGAGCAGTTCTTC. This gives the protein CAMGGEGRNNEQFF.

The chain carries TRBV5-6 and TRBJ2-1; 8 nucleotides match TRBD1. After removal of 6 bases from V and 9 bases from J, the junction contained 11 bases not matched to a gene. This CDR3 region has 14 residues. Germline V gene lookup returns CDR1 SGHDT and CDR2 YYEEEE. CDR3 nucleotide sequence: TGTGCCAGCAAACAGGGGGAGCTCACAGGTGAGCAGTTCTTC. Its protein is CASKQGELTGEQFF. Filled out from reference TRBV5-6 and TRBJ2-1, the complete variable domain reads DAGVTQSPTHLIKTRGQQVTLRCSPKSGHDTVSWYQQALGQGPQFIFQYYEEEERQRGNFPDRFSGHQFPNYSSELNVNALLLGDSALYLCASKQGELTGEQFFGPGTRLTVL.

This clone has just a few counts. The rearrangement links TRBV10-3 to TRBJ1-1, with TRBD1 matching 8 bases. This CDR3 is built from 13 residues. Unmatched junction bases numbered 2, after V lost 7 bases and J lost 1 base. Germline V gives CDR1 ENHRY, CDR2 SYGVKD. In nucleotides, the CDR3 is TGTGCCATCAACAGGGGGTCGAACACTGAAGCTTTCTTT. Residues: CAINRGSNTEAFF.

J is TRBJ2-3 and V is TRBV10-3, with D unresolved. The length of the CDR3 is 13 residues. Trimming pared 0 bases from V and 14 bases from J, leaving 15 bases between. Germline V CDR1 and CDR2: ENHRY, SYGVKD. CDR3 loop: CAISESITPQAYF. CDR3 in DNA: TGTGCCATCAGTGAGTCGATAACCCCCCAAGCGTATTTT.

This chain links TRBV13 with TRBJ1-4; D is unresolved. V lost 1 base and J 3 bases, leaving 15 bases between the germline ends. The germline CDR1 and CDR2 sequences are PRHDT and FYEKMQ (reference sequence). CDR3 length equals 17 residues. CDR3 protein: CASSLAVGLGSNEKLFF. The CDR3 nucleotides read TGTGCCAGCAGCTTAGCCGTAGGACTGGGCTCTAATGAAAAACTGTTTTTT.

The chain couples TRBV5-6 to TRBJ2-3; D is unresolved. Germline V CDR1 and CDR2: SGHDT, YYEEEE. Trimming cost V 0 bases and J 2 bases, with 13 bases left between them. This CDR3 has 16 residues. CDR3 protein: CASSLAEAYATDTQYF. CDR3 DNA: TGTGCCAGCAGCTTGGCTGAGGCGTACGCCACAGATACGCAGTATTTT. The variable domain in full, completed from reference TRBV5-6 and TRBJ2-3, reads DAGVTQSPTHLIKTRGQQVTLRCSPKSGHDTVSWYQQALGQGPQFIFQYYEEEERQRGNFPDRFSGHQFPNYSSELNVNALLLGDSALYLCASSLAEAYATDTQYFGPGTRLTVL.

The rearrangement links TRBV28 to TRBJ2-1; 7 bases are shared with TRBD1. The germline CDR1 and CDR2 sequences are MDHEN and SYDVKM. J gave up 7 bases and V 5 bases, and 8 bases lay outside the gene matches. This CDR3 is 14 amino acids long. The CDR3 region is CASSPRRRGNEQFF. In DNA, the CDR3 is TGTGCCAGCAGTCCGCGACGCAGGGGGAATGAGCAGTTCTTC.

The chain uses TRBV28 and TRBJ1-4; no firm D call. In germline, CDR1 is MDHEN, CDR2 SYDVKM. Trimming removed 7 bases from V and 11 bases from J, with 14 bases in between. This CDR3 region has 12 residues. CDR3 sequence: CASMAGLTKLFF. CDR3 DNA: TGTGCCAGCATGGCAGGTCTTACCAAACTGTTTTTT.

The rearrangement joins TRBV6-5 to TRBJ1-6; TRBD1 is a possible D gene (5 bases). The CDR3 loop spans 14 amino acids. Germline loops: CDR1 MNHEY, CDR2 SVGAGI. V lost 8 bases and J 8 bases, leaving 16 bases between the germline ends. DNA for the CDR3: TGTGCCAGCTCCCGGGACCCGATATATTCACCCCTCCACTTT. This encodes CASSRDPIYSPLHF.

DNA of the CDR3: TGTGCCAGCAGCGGAGGGGGGTTAGAGGGACACAATGAGCAGTTCTTC. Translating it yields CASSGGGLEGHNEQFF. The J gene is TRBJ2-1, the V gene TRBV11-3; TRBD1 or TRBD2 may be the D gene (6 bases each). Deletions cut 5 bases from V and 5 bases from J, with 19 bases between. The CDR3 covers 16 residues. The germline V gene has CDR1 SGHNT and CDR2 YENEEA.

The CDR3 region has the DNA TGCGCCAGCAGGCCGACTAGCGTTGGTGAGCAGTTCTTC. Protein: CASRPTSVGEQFF. The V call is TRBV5-1, the J call TRBJ2-1; 8 bases fit TRBD2. Germline V gives CDR1 SGHRS, CDR2 YFSETQ. The CDR3 runs 13 residues. With V trimmed by 5 bases and J by 9 bases, 7 bases remained unmatched.

There are a few counts of this clone. The chain links TRBV5-5 to TRBJ1-5, with a tentative D call TRBD1 (5 bases). CDR1 SGHKS and CDR2 YYEKEE come from the germline V gene (reference sequence). With 0 bases removed from V and 6 bases from J, the gap between germline ends came to 13 bases. The CDR3 is 15 amino acids. The DNA of the CDR3 is TGTGCCAGCAGCTTGGAAAGACAAGGGACTCAGCCCCAGCATTTT. Its translation is CASSLERQGTQPQHF.

As to this clone: At one end the junction does not follow the germline gene, possibly because of a read error. The chain combines TRBV4-3 with TRBJ1-4; D is uncertain. The CDR3 covers 15 residues. CDR1 LGHNA and CDR2 YSLEER come from the germline V gene. The CDR3 coding sequence is TGCGCCAGCAGCGAAGAGGGTGTGTCCGCAGAAAAACTGTTTTTT. This gives the protein CASSEEGVSAEKLFF.

The chain couples TRBV13 to TRBJ1-2; D remains ambiguous. V gave up 0 bases and J gave up 2 bases, with 1 base separating them. Looked up from germline, CDR1 is PRHDT and CDR2 is FYEKMQ (reference sequence). The CDR3 is 12 amino acids. CDR3 sequence reads: CASSLGNYGYTF. CDR3 in DNA: TGTGCCAGCAGCTTAGGCAACTATGGCTACACCTTC.

The count of this clone is one. J is TRBJ1-4 and V is TRBV15; 12 bases agree with TRBD1. The germline V gene encodes CDR1 LNHNV and CDR2 YYDKDF (reference sequence). With 4 bases clipped from V and 7 bases from J, the junction kept 7 bases outside the gene matches. This CDR3 region has 16 residues. The CDR3 region is CATSTGQGARGEKLFF. The CDR3 DNA sequence: TGTGCCACCAGCACGGGACAGGGGGCGCGGGGTGAAAAACTGTTTTTT.

This clone turned up a few times. V gene TRBV6-5 combines with J gene TRBJ2-7; D not certain. Trimming removed 2 bases from V and 3 bases from J, with 17 bases in between. Germline values: CDR1 MNHEY, CDR2 SVGAGI. The CDR3 is 16 residues long. CDR3 DNA sequence: TGTGCCAGCAGTTACGTGGTGGGTTCCTCAAGCTACGAGCAGTACTTC. Translating gives CASSYVVGSSSYEQYF.

The chain combines TRBV28 with TRBJ1-5; D might be TRBD1 (6 bases). The V gene's germline CDR1 is MDHEN and CDR2 SYDVKM. This CDR3 spans 15 amino acids. V was trimmed by 6 bases and J by 3 bases, leaving 15 bases between them. DNA for the CDR3: TGTGCCAGCAGACTTAGACAGGCCCTCAATCAGCCCCAGCATTTT. Its protein is CASRLRQALNQPQHF. The variable domain in full, completed from reference TRBV28 and TRBJ1-5, reads DVKVTQSSRYLVKRTGEKVFLECVQDMDHENMFWYRQDPGLGLRLIYFSYDVKMKEKGDIPEGYSVSREKKERFSLILESASTNQTSMYLCASRLRQALNQPQHFGDGTRLSIL.

This clone has a handful of counts. The V and J genes are TRBV28 and TRBJ1-5; the match to TRBD1 covers 7 bases. In germline, CDR1 is MDHEN, CDR2 SYDVKM. This CDR3 is built from 13 residues. J was trimmed by 5 bases and V by 6 bases; bases with no gene match: 4. The CDR3 region is CASRATGDQPQHF. The CDR3 DNA reads as TGTGCCAGCAGGGCTACAGGGGATCAGCCCCAGCATTTT.

The J gene is TRBJ1-1, the V gene TRBV27; D is perhaps TRBD1 (5 bases). Germline loops: CDR1 MNHEY, CDR2 SMNVEV (reference sequence). The CDR3 spans 15 residues. Trimming cost V 3 bases and J 5 bases, with 16 bases left between them. Here the CDR3 DNA reads TGTGCCAGCAGTTTGGGACGGCGTACGGGTACTGAAGCTTTCTTT. Translating it yields CASSLGRRTGTEAFF.

The chain joins TRBV11-2 to TRBJ2-5; D is possibly TRBD2 (6 bases). The DNA end is a closer match to TRBJ2-7, so the J assignment may be wrong. CDR3 length: 16 amino acids. The V gene's germline CDR1 is SGHAT and CDR2 FQNNGV. The CDR3 nucleotides read TGTGCCAGCAGCCCGGCGGGACTCTTCAGCTCCTACGAGCAGTACTTC. It is translated as CASSPAGLFSSYEQYF.

V usage is TRBV5-1 and J usage is TRBJ1-2; 10 bases match TRBD1. Germline values: CDR1 SGHRS, CDR2 YFSETQ. This CDR3 has 14 amino acids. V dropped 0 bases and J dropped 4; count of bases not matched to a gene: 0. The CDR3 region is CASSLGDRGYGYTF. The CDR3 DNA reads TGCGCCAGCAGCTTGGGGGACAGGGGCTATGGCTACACCTTC.

The rearrangement joins TRBV7-3 to TRBJ2-2, with a tentative D call TRBD2 (5 bases). This CDR3 region has 14 residues. Germline V gene lookup returns CDR1 SGHTA and CDR2 FQGTGA. With 2 bases removed from V and 1 base from J, the gap between germline ends came to 5 bases. Written as DNA, the CDR3 is TGTGCCAGCAGCTTAGGGAGGAACACCGGGGAGCTGTTTTTT. This encodes CASSLGRNTGELFF.

This rearrangement joins TRBV27 to TRBJ1-1; D remains unclear. This CDR3 is 14 amino acids long. The germline CDR1 and CDR2 sequences are MNHEY and SMNVEV (reference sequence). Trimming took 6 bases from V and 2 from J, leaving 13 bases between them. The CDR3 DNA is TGTGCCAGCAGCCAAGGCTGGGGTAACACTGAAGCTTTCTTT. This encodes CASSQGWGNTEAFF.